A single sample gave rise to the 15 T cell receptor beta chains below, sequenced in a study of blood T cell repertoires in COVID-19 (dated by TCRdb to about 2020). Library preparation used the immunoSEQ multiplex PCR assay. The table was pulled from immuneACCESS by TCRdb, which kept in-frame rearrangements only. Such tables lose some clones; where checked, under half of the loss comes from unresolved V genes, and the rest has no known cause. Here the sample has almost 400,000 clones; approximately 88% occur a single time. The biggest ten clones account for approximately 1% of the sample. Sequencing input: PBMCs or T cells enriched from blood (not recorded which). The receptors were sampled from a woman aged 25-40 years with acute COVID-19.

The chain recombines TRBV13 with TRBJ1-2; D is unclear. This CDR3 spans 13 amino acids. The V end was cut by 1 base, the J end by 4 bases, with 7 bases between. Germline values: CDR1 PRHDT, CDR2 FYEKMQ (reference sequence). This CDR3 reads CASSLDKFYGYTF. The CDR3 coding sequence is TGTGCCAGCAGCTTAGACAAATTCTATGGCTACACCTTC.

The chain joins TRBV14 to TRBJ2-1; TRBD2 agrees at 8 bases. V shed 0 bases and J 15 bases; nucleotides not matched to a gene: 10. Germline values: CDR1 SGHDN, CDR2 FVKESK. The CDR3 spans 14 residues. For the CDR3, the DNA is TGTGCCAGCAGCCAAGATATCATGCGGGGGGAGTGGTTCTTC. It translates to CASSQDIMRGEWFF.

There are a few counts of this clone. The gene calls are TRBV5-1 and TRBJ2-1; TRBD2 might be the D (5 bases). V was cut by 0 bases and J by 6 bases, with 19 bases left in between. The germline V gene has CDR1 SGHRS and CDR2 YFSETQ. The CDR3 covers 17 residues. The CDR3 DNA reads as TGCGCCAGCAGCTTGGGGCTGAGGCCTAGCCCCTCCAATGAGCAGTTCTTC. Translating gives CASSLGLRPSPSNEQFF.

A single count supports this clone. The chain couples TRBV18 to TRBJ2-2, with D hard to call. Trimming removed 5 bases at V and 0 bases at J, with 4 bases between. Germline values: CDR1 KGHSH, CDR2 LQKENI. The CDR3 totals 13 residues. The CDR3: CASSGPNTGELFF. Written as DNA, the CDR3 is TGTGCCAGCTCAGGGCCGAACACCGGGGAGCTGTTTTTT.

This chain uses TRBV5-4 with TRBJ1-2; unclear D gene. This CDR3 comprises 13 residues. V was pared by 0 bases and J by 7 bases, with 10 bases between. From germline, CDR1 is SGHNT and CDR2 YYREEE (reference sequence). CDR3 bases: TGTGCCAGCAGCTTGGCCGAGGGTGGTGGCTACACCTTC. This sequence encodes CASSLAEGGGYTF.

This chain joins TRBV7-9 and TRBJ1-2; 7 bases map to TRBD1. V shed 4 bases and J 1 base; nucleotides not matched to a gene: 3. The CDR3 contains 14 residues. From germline, CDR1 is SEHNR and CDR2 FQNEAQ (reference sequence). The CDR3 protein is CASSSTGVNYGYTF. The CDR3 DNA sequence: TGTGCCAGCAGCTCAACAGGGGTTAACTATGGCTACACCTTC.

This clone was picked up one time. The gene calls are TRBV25-1 and TRBJ1-2, with TRBD1 as a possible D gene (6 bases). V lost 1 base and J 6 bases, leaving 15 bases between the germline ends. The CDR3 is 15 amino acids. Germline values: CDR1 MGHDK, CDR2 SYGVNS. CDR3 amino acids: CASSEWGRGVDGYTF. CDR3 DNA: TGTGCCAGCAGTGAATGGGGCAGGGGCGTCGATGGCTACACCTTC.

V usage is TRBV7-3 and J usage is TRBJ1-1; D is uncertain. V was clipped by 4 bases and J by 5 bases, with 11 bases between them. Germline CDR1 SGHTA, CDR2 FQGTGA. CDR3 length: 13 amino acids. CDR3 region: CASSSRTTTEAFF. The CDR3 bases are TGTGCCAGCAGCTCCCGTACAACAACTGAAGCTTTCTTT.

The chain recombines TRBV30 with TRBJ2-6; the D is unclear. CDR1 and CDR2 (germline): GTSNPN, SVGIG (reference sequence). The CDR3 has 15 residues. Trimming took off 4 bases at V and 1 base at J, with 11 bases between the two ends. The CDR3 protein is CAWTASGSGANVLTF. The CDR3 bases are TGTGCCTGGACGGCCTCAGGTTCTGGGGCCAACGTCCTGACTTTC. The full variable domain, its missing parts supplied by reference TRBV30 and TRBJ2-6, is SQTIHQWPATLVQPVGSPLSLECTVEGTSNPNLYWYRQAAGRGLQLLFYSVGIGQISSEVPQNLSASRPQDRQFILSSKKLLLSDSGFYLCAWTASGSGANVLTFGAGSRLTVL.

The chain carries TRBV4-3 and TRBJ1-6, with a tentative D call TRBD1 (5 bases). CDR3 length equals 16 residues. CDR1 LGHNA and CDR2 YSLEER come from the germline V gene. V was trimmed by 0 bases and J by 9 bases, leaving 15 bases between them. The CDR3 is CASSQDLGAWGSPLHF. DNA for the CDR3: TGCGCCAGCAGCCAAGATCTAGGGGCTTGGGGTTCACCCCTCCACTTT.

This CDR3 reads CASSLGRGANNEKLFF. CDR3 DNA sequence: TGCGCCAGCAGCTTGGGACGGGGGGCTAATAATGAAAAACTGTTTTTT. The gene calls are TRBV5-1 and TRBJ1-4; D might be TRBD1 (6 bases). V lost 0 bases and J 4 bases, leaving 13 bases between the germline ends. Looked up from germline, CDR1 is SGHRS and CDR2 is YFSETQ. The CDR3 consists of 16 residues.

The chain couples TRBV2 to TRBJ1-2; D possibly corresponds to TRBD1 (6 bases). The germline CDR1 and CDR2 sequences are SNHLY and FYNNEI. This CDR3 has 16 amino acids. The germline V and J ends were trimmed by 1 base and 0 bases, with 12 bases remaining between them. In nucleotides, the CDR3 is TGTGCCAGCAGTGAAGGCAGGGGAGTTTCTAACTATGGCTACACCTTC. Its translation is CASSEGRGVSNYGYTF. Complete variable domain (other parts from reference TRBV2 and TRBJ1-2): EPEVTQTPSHQVTQMGQEVILRCVPISNHLYFYWYRQILGQKVEFLVSFYNNEISEKSEIFDDQFSVERPDGSNFTLKIRSTKLEDSAMYFCASSEGRGVSNYGYTFGSGTRLTVV.

This chain links TRBV19 with TRBJ2-3; the match to TRBD1 covers 12 bases. Trimming cost V 3 bases and J 2 bases; bases outside gene matches: 9. Germline CDR1 and CDR2: LNHDA and SQIVND (reference sequence). This CDR3 is 18 amino acids long. Here the CDR3 reads CASSIGTGGTIFTDTQYF. The CDR3, as DNA: TGTGCCAGTAGTATTGGGACAGGGGGCACAATATTCACAGATACGCAGTATTTT.

This chain joins TRBV13 and TRBJ1-2; 10 nucleotides agree with TRBD1. Germline CDR1 reads PRHDT; CDR2 reads FYEKMQ (reference sequence). This CDR3 has 13 residues. V was pared by 5 bases and J by 8 bases, with 5 bases of the junction left unmatched. This chain's CDR3 is CASSTGTGVGYTF. CDR3 coding DNA: TGTGCCAGCAGCACCGGGACAGGGGTCGGCTACACCTTC.

The chain recombines TRBV29-1 with TRBJ1-2; the D is unclear. This CDR3 is 11 amino acids long. The germline V and J ends were trimmed by 4 bases and 0 bases, with 3 bases remaining between them. Per germline, CDR1 SQVTM and CDR2 ANQGSEA. CDR3 amino acids: CSVGANYGYTF. The DNA for the CDR3 is TGCAGCGTTGGAGCTAACTATGGCTACACCTTC.